This is a list of T cell receptor beta chains from one sample in a study of technical replicates of blood from a handful of donors. The method was immunoSEQ multiplex PCR; TCRdb's version includes in-frame clones alone and lacks a portion of them. Altogether around 63,000 clones are present, about 98% being singletons, with the ten largest covering over 0.15%. Sequenced: T cells isolated from PBMCs. Every receptor here comes from a human donor in good health. Both conserved end residues are part of each CDR3. D genes are given only for firm matches. The size entry is marked missing in some rows and otherwise reads once, few, many or a size class.

v_gene	j_gene	d_gene	abundance	CDR3nt	CDR3aa
TRBV6-6	TRBJ1-5	TRBD1	NA	TGTGCCAGCAGCCTCTCACAGGGGGCTCTAGATCAGCCCCAGCATTTT	CASSLSQGALDQPQHF
TRBV2	TRBJ2-2	TRBD2	NA	TGTGCCAGCAGGGGGAGGGGACTAGCGGACCGGGTCGGTACCGGGGAGCTGTTTTTT	CASRGRGLADRVGTGELFF
TRBV4-2	TRBJ1-2	TRBD1	NA	TGTGCCAGCAGCCAAGGGGGGACAGAATTTGATGGCTACACCTTC	CASSQGGTEFDGYTF
TRBV28	TRBJ2-1	TRBD2	NA	TGTGCCAGCAGAATACTAGCGGGAGGTAGCAATGAGCAGTTCTTC	CASRILAGGSNEQFF
TRBV5-1	TRBJ1-2	TRBD1	NA	TGCGCCAGCAGCACCGGACAGGGGAGAGCGAATGGCTACACCTTC	CASSTGQGRANGYTF
TRBV21-1	TRBJ2-7	NA	once	TGTGCCAGCAGCAAAGTGGTAGTTTCATCTGCCTACGAGCAGTACTTC	CASSKVVVSSAYEQYF
TRBV7-9	TRBJ1-1	NA	NA	TGTGCCAGCAGCTTATCGTCAGGAGGAGGGTTGAACACTGAAGCTTTCTTT	CASSLSSGGGLNTEAFF
TRBV5-6	TRBJ1-1	TRBD1	NA	TGTGCCAGCAGCTTGCGGGACAGGGGAAACACTGAAGCTTTCTTT	CASSLRDRGNTEAFF
TRBV4-1	TRBJ1-1	TRBD1	NA	TGCGCCAGCAGCGCCCCGGGACAGAGGAACACTGAAGCTTTCTTT	CASSAPGQRNTEAFF
TRBV19	TRBJ2-2	NA	NA	TGTGCCAGTAGTCTAGACTCCTCTAAATACACCGGGGAGCTGTTTTTT	CASSLDSSKYTGELFF
TRBV10-3	TRBJ2-1	TRBD1	NA	TGTGCCACCGGGACAGGGATAGTTAATGAGCAGTTCTTC	CATGTGIVNEQFF
TRBV7-9	TRBJ2-5	NA	NA	TGTGCCAGCAGCATACCCAGGGTCAGCGAGACCCAGTACTTC	CASSIPRVSETQYF
TRBV7-2	TRBJ1-1	NA	NA	TGTGCCAGCGACAGGAACACTGAAGCTTTCTTT	CASDRNTEAFF
TRBV25-1	TRBJ2-1	TRBD2	NA	TGTGCCAGCAGTCAAGGACTAGCGGGAGCGGGTGAGCAGTTCTTC	CASSQGLAGAGEQFF
TRBV6-5	TRBJ1-2	NA	NA	TGTGCCAGCAGTTACTCGGGGGGAAACTATGGCTACACCTTC	CASSYSGGNYGYTF
TRBV6-1	TRBJ2-7	NA	NA	TGTGCCAGCAGTGAAGGGGGGCGAGGGACCTACGAGCAGTACTTC	CASSEGGRGTYEQYF
TRBV29-1	TRBJ1-1	NA	NA	TGCAGCGGCCAGCAGGGTAGGACTGAAGCTTTCTTT	CSGQQGRTEAFF
TRBV4-1	TRBJ2-1	TRBD2	NA	TGCGCCAGCAGCCAAGACCCCAGAGTCGGACTAGCGGGTTACAATGAGCAGTTCTTC	CASSQDPRVGLAGYNEQFF
TRBV4-1	TRBJ1-2	NA	NA	TGCGCCAGCAGCCAAGGACAGACAGGCAACAACTATGGCTACACCTTC	CASSQGQTGNNYGYTF
TRBV14	TRBJ2-1	NA	NA	TGTGCCAGCAGCCGGCTGTTCAGGGGGACTAATGAGCAGTTCTTC	CASSRLFRGTNEQFF
TRBV30	TRBJ1-1	TRBD1	NA	TGTGCCTGGGGGACAGGGCGAAGCACTGAAGCTTTCTTT	CAWGTGRSTEAFF
TRBV9	TRBJ1-2	NA	NA	TGTGCCAGCAGCGGTTTGGCGACACAGCTTGATTACTATGGCTACACCTTC	CASSGLATQLDYYGYTF
TRBV10-1	TRBJ2-3	NA	NA	TGCGCCAGCAGTGACTCCTTGGCGGGGGCAAACACAGATACGCAGTATTTT	CASSDSLAGANTDTQYF
TRBV2	TRBJ2-2	TRBD1	once	TGTGCCAGCAGTGATGTGGGACAGGGAGGCACCGGGGAGCTGTTTTTT	CASSDVGQGGTGELFF
TRBV7-9	TRBJ2-7	TRBD1	NA	TGTGCCAGCAGCCTTCCGGGACAGTGGACCTACGAGCAGTACTTC	CASSLPGQWTYEQYF
TRBV5-1	TRBJ1-3	NA	NA	TGCGCCAGCGGAGAGAGCTCTGGAAACACCATATATTTT	CASGESSGNTIYF
TRBV7-3	TRBJ2-1	NA	NA	TGTGCCAGCAGCTTACACCGTCGAGACAATGAGCAGTTCTTC	CASSLHRRDNEQFF
TRBV6-1	TRBJ1-1	TRBD1	once	TGTGCCAGCAGTGAGAGACAGGGGTGGAACACTGAAGCTTTCTTT	CASSERQGWNTEAFF
TRBV4-1	TRBJ2-4	TRBD1	once	TGCGCCAGCAGCCCCGGGACAGGGGGCCCCAAAAACATTCAGTACTTC	CASSPGTGGPKNIQYF
TRBV9	TRBJ2-7	TRBD1	NA	TGTGCCAGCAGCGTTACCTCGACAGGGGGTTACGAGCAGTACTTC	CASSVTSTGGYEQYF
TRBV18	TRBJ2-7	NA	once	TGTGCCAGCTCACAGGTTCGACGGGGAAGCTCCTACGAGCAGTACTTC	CASSQVRRGSSYEQYF
TRBV19	TRBJ1-5	NA	NA	TGTGCCAGTACCCCTGAACTAAATAGCAATCAGCCCCAGCATTTT	CASTPELNSNQPQHF
TRBV6-4	TRBJ2-1	TRBD1	NA	TGTGCCAGCAGTGCGGGACAGGGTGGGGATGAGCAGTTCTTC	CASSAGQGGDEQFF
TRBV5-1	TRBJ2-7	NA	NA	TGCGCCAGCAGCTTGGCCGGGGCAGGGGACGAGCAGTACTTC	CASSLAGAGDEQYF
TRBV29-1	TRBJ1-6	TRBD1	NA	TGCAGCGCTCAAGGACAGGGGAATAATTCACCCCTCCACTTT	CSAQGQGNNSPLHF
TRBV5-5	TRBJ2-5	NA	NA	TGTGCCAGCAGCTTGGACATTTGGGTTGGCAGGGAACAAGAGACCCAGTACTTC	CASSLDIWVGREQETQYF
TRBV6-5	TRBJ2-1	TRBD2	NA	TGTGCCAGCAGTTACAGAGCGGGAGATGAGCAGTTCTTC	CASSYRAGDEQFF
TRBV2	TRBJ2-2	NA	once	TGTGCCAGCAGCCCCCTAGGGGGTAGGAACACCGGGGAGCTGTTTTTT	CASSPLGGRNTGELFF
TRBV5-4	TRBJ1-2	TRBD1	NA	TGTGCCAGCAGCTTAGGGACAGGGAGGTGGGGCTACACCTTC	CASSLGTGRWGYTF
TRBV28	TRBJ1-2	NA	NA	TGTGCCAGCAGTTTAAGACTTTATGGCTACACCTTC	CASSLRLYGYTF
TRBV6-1	TRBJ2-7	NA	NA	TGTGCCAGCAGTGTTAGGCTGGAGGGCCGCTACGAGCAGTACTTC	CASSVRLEGRYEQYF
TRBV27	TRBJ2-7	NA	NA	TGTGCCAGCAGTTTAACATTAAGCCGGGAAGAGCAGTACTTC	CASSLTLSREEQYF
TRBV2	TRBJ1-2	NA	NA	TGTGCCAGCAGTGTAGACAGTAACTATGGCTACACCTTC	CASSVDSNYGYTF
TRBV5-1	TRBJ1-1	NA	NA	TGCGCCAGCAGCGTCGACAGAAACACTGAAGCTTTCTTT	CASSVDRNTEAFF
TRBV2	TRBJ1-2	NA	NA	TGTGCCAGCAGTGAAGTGGTACCGCAGATCAATGGCTACACCTTC	CASSEVVPQINGYTF
TRBV4-1	TRBJ2-3	NA	NA	TGCGCCAGCAGACCGATTAATAAGCGGGGACAAGACACAGATACGCAGTATTTT	CASRPINKRGQDTDTQYF
TRBV29-1	TRBJ2-7	TRBD2	NA	TGCAGCGTCCACGCTAGCGGAAGCTCCTACGAGCAGTACTTC	CSVHASGSSYEQYF
TRBV29-1	TRBJ1-1	TRBD1	NA	TGCAGCGTCCCAATGGGACAGGGGGAAACTGAAGCTTTCTTT	CSVPMGQGETEAFF
TRBV13	TRBJ2-7	TRBD1	NA	TGTGCCAGCAGCCTAGCCGGGACAGGGACCTACGAGCAGTACTTC	CASSLAGTGTYEQYF
TRBV28	TRBJ1-1	NA	NA	TGTGCCAGCACCATCGGAACAGGGAACACTGAAGCTTTCTTT	CASTIGTGNTEAFF
TRBV7-9	TRBJ1-4	NA	once	TGTGCCAGCAGCACCGGACAGACAGCTAATGAAAAACTGTTTTTT	CASSTGQTANEKLFF
TRBV5-1	TRBJ2-2	TRBD1	NA	TGCGCCAGCAGCGAGACAGGGTTAGGGACCGGGGAGCTGTTTTTT	CASSETGLGTGELFF
TRBV18	TRBJ2-5	NA	NA	TGTGCCAGCTCCCGAGGGAGACTAGAGACCCAGTACTTC	CASSRGRLETQYF